Following are 17 T cell receptor beta chains from one sample sequenced in a study of neurological immune-mediated disorders. A single record per CDR3 protein comes from TCRdb applying MiXCR to the 5' RACE reads. The sample carries 53,000 or so distinct CDR3 sequences, more than 7% recorded once. Time point: longitudinal time-point 3. The sample consisted of PBMCs. These receptors all stem from a woman aged 40-49 years in good health.

This clonotype was observed at least ten times. The chain recombines TRBV7-6 with TRBJ2-7; 7 nucleotides align to TRBD1. Trimming cost V 1 base and J 3 bases; bases outside gene matches: 3. Per germline, CDR1 SGHVS and CDR2 FNYEAQ. CDR3 size: 14 residues. The CDR3 sequence: CASSLGTGIYEQYF. Written as DNA, the CDR3 is TGTGCCAGCAGCTTAGGGACAGGCATCTACGAGCAGTACTTC. Full variable domain (remainder filled in from reference TRBV7-6 and TRBJ2-7): GAGVSQSPRYKVTKRGQDVALRCDPISGHVSLYWYRQALGQGPEFLTYFNYEAQQDKSGLPNDRFSAERPEGSISTLTIQRTEQRDSAMYRCASSLGTGIYEQYFGPGTRLTVT.

In its sample, this clonotype was seen many times. This chain links TRBV5-1 with TRBJ2-3, with D perhaps given as TRBD1 or TRBD2 (5 bases each). The germline gives CDR1 SGHRS, CDR2 YFSETQ. The V gene lost 5 bases and the J gene lost 3 bases, with 13 bases spanning the gap. The CDR3 is 14 amino acids. Here the CDR3 DNA reads TGCGCCAGCAGTCCCGGGACGGAGACAGATACGCAGTATTTT. This codes for CASSPGTETDTQYF.

In this sample, this clonotype turned up many times. V gene TRBV29-1 combines with J gene TRBJ1-1; the D gene is possibly TRBD1 (5 bases). The germline V gene encodes CDR1 SQVTM and CDR2 ANQGSEA. Trimming pared 3 bases from V and 3 bases from J, leaving 11 bases between. CDR3 length: 13 amino acids. The CDR3 nucleotides are TGCAGCGTTGAGGGGGGTGGCTACACTGAAGCTTTCTTT. Its translation is CSVEGGGYTEAFF. Combining the CDR3 with reference TRBV29-1 and TRBJ1-1 gives the whole variable domain SAVISQKPSRDICQRGTSLTIQCQVDSQVTMMFWYRQQPGQSLTLIATANQGSEATYESGFVIDKFPISRPNLTFSTLTVSNMSPEDSSIYLCSVEGGGYTEAFFGQGTRLTVV.

This clonotype came up many times. The chain uses TRBV5-8 and TRBJ2-2, with D perhaps matching TRBD1 or TRBD2 (6 bases each). Trimming removed 3 bases at V and 1 base at J, with 13 bases between. This CDR3 comprises 16 residues. Germline-derived CDR1 and CDR2 are SGHTS and YDEGEE. This CDR3 reads CASSSIGGRNTGELFF. In nucleotides, the CDR3 is TGTGCCAGCAGCTCGATCGGGGGCCGGAACACCGGGGAGCTGTTTTTT. Supplemented by reference TRBV5-8 and TRBJ2-2, the full variable domain reads EAGVTQSPTHLIKTRGQQATLRCSPISGHTSVYWYQQALGLGLQFLLWYDEGEERNRGNFPPRFSGRQFPNYSSELNVNALELEDSALYLCASSSIGGRNTGELFFGEGSRLTVL.

This clonotype was seen at least ten times. The chain employs TRBV12-3 or TRBV12-4 and TRBJ2-6; D is ambiguous. The CDR3 spans 13 residues. V dropped 3 bases and J dropped 2 bases, with 2 bases sitting between them. CDR3: CASSFAGANVLTF. The CDR3 bases are TGTGCCAGCAGTTTCGCTGGGGCCAACGTCCTGACTTTC.

Many counts were recorded for this clonotype. This chain connects TRBV6-6 to TRBJ1-1; no reliable D call. The germline V gene encodes CDR1 MNHNY and CDR2 SVGAGI (reference sequence). The CDR3 loop spans 13 amino acids. Trimming removed 8 bases from V and 1 base from J, with 11 bases in between. The CDR3 bases are TGTGCCAGCGTTTATCTCTCGAACACTGAAGCTTTCTTT. Protein: CASVYLSNTEAFF.

The table lists this clonotype with many counts. This sequence joins TRBV7-9 and TRBJ1-6; the D gene is possibly TRBD1 (5 bases). Looked up from germline, CDR1 is SEHNR and CDR2 is FQNEAQ (reference sequence). V lost 0 bases and J 7 bases, leaving 10 bases between the germline ends. This CDR3 comprises 15 residues. The CDR3 loop is CASSLAQGVNSPLHF. In nucleotides, the CDR3 is TGTGCCAGCAGCTTAGCGCAAGGGGTAAATTCACCCCTCCACTTT. Variable domain in full (rest from reference TRBV7-9 and TRBJ1-6): DTGVSQNPRHKITKRGQNVTFRCDPISEHNRLYWYRQTLGQGPEFLTYFQNEAQLEKSRLLSDRFSAERPKGSFSTLEIQRTEQGDSAMYLCASSLAQGVNSPLHFGNGTRLTVT.

At least ten counts were recorded for this clonotype. The gene calls are TRBV29-1 and TRBJ2-3; D not certain. With 5 bases removed from V and 3 bases from J, the gap between germline ends came to 9 bases. CDR3 length: 12 amino acids. Germline CDR1 and CDR2: SQVTM and ANQGSEA. Here the CDR3 DNA reads TGCAGCGTTTCCCCGGAAACAGATACGCAGTATTTT. The encoded protein is CSVSPETDTQYF.

The sample holds many counts of this clonotype. This rearrangement joins TRBV7-3 to TRBJ1-2; tentatively, D is TRBD1 (6 bases). The CDR3 totals 14 residues. CDR1 is SGHTA, CDR2 FQGTGA, per germline. The V end was cut by 5 bases, the J end by 8 bases, with 18 bases between. In DNA form, the CDR3 reads TGTGCCAGCAGCCCCCAGGGGATGCCAGGGGGCTACACCTTC. The encoded protein is CASSPQGMPGGYTF. Looking up the rest from reference TRBV7-3 and TRBJ1-2 gives the full variable domain: GAGVSQTPSNKVTEKGKYVELRCDPISGHTALYWYRQSLGQGPEFLIYFQGTGAADDSGLPNDRFFAVRPEGSVSTLKIQRTERGDSAVYLCASSPQGMPGGYTFGSGTRLTVV.

This clonotype occurred many times. The J gene is TRBJ1-3, the V gene TRBV20-1, with D perhaps TRBD1 (5 bases). Trimming removed 2 bases from V and 2 bases from J, with 13 bases in between. The CDR3 sequence is 15 residues long. Germline V gene data show CDR1 as DFQATT and CDR2 as SNEGSKA (reference sequence). CDR3 loop: CSARIQGLAGNTIYF. CDR3 coding DNA: TGCAGTGCTAGAATCCAGGGCTTGGCTGGAAACACCATATATTTT.

This clonotype was found many times. This chain connects TRBV20-1 to TRBJ1-5, with a weak D call TRBD1 (6 bases). Germline CDR1 reads DFQATT; CDR2 reads SNEGSKA (reference sequence). The CDR3 has 14 amino acids. Trimming pared 5 bases from V and 4 bases from J, leaving 15 bases between. CDR3 DNA: TGCAGTGCTTCCGGGGGGACAACGAATCAGCCCCAGCATTTT. Translated, it gives CSASGGTTNQPQHF.

This clonotype was counted ten times or more. The chain uses TRBV5-1 and TRBJ1-1; TRBD1 is a possible D gene (6 bases). Trimming shortened V by 1 base and J by 4 bases, and 14 bases separated the two germline ends. The CDR3 has 15 amino acids. The germline V gene has CDR1 SGHRS and CDR2 YFSETQ. The CDR3 region is CASSLRSGDFTEAFF. CDR3 nucleotides: TGCGCCAGCAGCTTGAGGTCAGGGGATTTCACTGAAGCTTTCTTT.

This clonotype occurred many times. The chain has TRBV15 and TRBJ1-5, with 8 bases fitting TRBD1. The V segment lost 5 bases and the J segment 4 bases; nucleotides outside the gene matches: 10. The CDR3 sequence is 16 residues long. The germline V gene encodes CDR1 LNHNV and CDR2 YYDKDF (reference sequence). This CDR3 is CATSPQGTGGNQPQHF. Written as DNA, the CDR3 is TGTGCCACCAGCCCCCAAGGGACAGGAGGTAATCAGCCCCAGCATTTT.

This clonotype was seen repeatedly, ten times or more. V usage is TRBV4-3 and J usage is TRBJ1-1; no definite D call. Germline V lookup: CDR1 LGHNA, CDR2 YSLEER. CDR3 length equals 14 residues. Deletions cut 1 base from V and 1 base from J, with 7 bases between. The CDR3 DNA follows: TGCGCCAGCAGCCAAGTCCCGGGGAACACTGAAGCTTTCTTT. Its translation is CASSQVPGNTEAFF.

The rearrangement joins TRBV24-1 to TRBJ2-7; D is undetermined. This CDR3 has 11 residues. Looked up from germline, CDR1 is KGHDR and CDR2 is SFDVKD. V dropped 9 bases and J dropped 2 bases, with 7 bases sitting between them. The CDR3 loop is CATHHPYEQYF. As DNA, the CDR3 is TGTGCCACCCATCACCCCTACGAGCAGTACTTC.

This clonotype was counted ten times or more. This chain links TRBV20-1 with TRBJ1-2; D possibly corresponds to TRBD1 (5 bases). V lost 3 bases to trimming and J lost 4 bases, with 18 bases between them. This CDR3 region has 15 residues. Germline lookup yields CDR1 DFQATT and CDR2 SNEGSKA (reference sequence). The CDR3: CSASGVGPRLYGYTF. CDR3 coding DNA: TGCAGTGCTAGTGGGGTGGGACCCCGCCTCTATGGCTACACCTTC.

This chain joins TRBV7-9 and TRBJ2-3; either TRBD1 or TRBD2 may fit D (5 bases each). The germline V and J ends were trimmed by 8 bases and 2 bases, with 14 bases remaining between them. The CDR3 extends over 14 amino acids. The germline V gene has CDR1 SEHNR and CDR2 FQNEAQ (reference sequence). CDR3 DNA sequence: TGTGCCAGCCGGGGCGCCGACTTCACAGATACGCAGTATTTT. Residues: CASRGADFTDTQYF.